These 28 T cell receptor beta chains originate from one sample sequenced in a study of shared clonotypes between healthy human individuals. Sequenced by immunoSEQ multiplex PCR; TCRdb stores in-frame clones only, minus some. This sample carries fewer than 650,000 clones, about 82% of them seen once, and the ten largest clones take under 15%. The source material was PBMCs. These receptors originate from a woman in her thirties or forties in good health. Some clones in this sample may be carry-over from other donors' samples.

The chain combines TRBV28 with TRBJ1-2; the D gene is possibly TRBD1 (6 bases). Germline V CDR1 and CDR2: MDHEN, SYDVKM. Trimming removed 11 bases from V and 4 bases from J, with 23 bases in between. The CDR3 is 15 amino acids. The DNA for the CDR3 is TGTGCCTTGGGGGAGACAGGCGTCATTCGCTATGGCTACACCTTC. Translated, it gives CALGETGVIRYGYTF.

V gene TRBV6-1 combines with J gene TRBJ1-1; TRBD1 agrees at 10 bases. This CDR3 is 17 amino acids long. V was clipped by 4 bases and J by 1 base; unmatched bases: 9. Germline loops: CDR1 MNHNS, CDR2 SASEGT. Here the CDR3 reads CASSGLRGTGANTEAFF. For the CDR3, the DNA is TGTGCCAGCAGTGGACTAAGGGGGACAGGGGCGAACACTGAAGCTTTCTTT.

About this clone itself: With only one base between it and a far larger clone, this is likely a read error. V is TRBV7-8 and J is TRBJ2-7; D uncertain. With 6 bases removed from V and 3 bases from J, the gap between germline ends came to 18 bases. CDR1 SGHVS and CDR2 FQNEAQ come from the germline V gene. This CDR3 contains 15 residues. CDR3 sequence (DNA): TGTGCCAGCAGTTTCCTCCGCTACTCACTCTACGAGCAGTACTTC. It is translated as CASSFLRYSLYEQYF.

The chain links TRBV6-5 to TRBJ1-2; no definite D call. V gave up 6 bases and J gave up 4 bases, with 12 bases separating them. Germline V gene lookup returns CDR1 MNHEY and CDR2 SVGAGI. The CDR3 has 13 residues. In DNA form, the CDR3 reads TGTGCCAGCAGGAGCCCTGGCAGCTATGGCTACACCTTC. Translated, it gives CASRSPGSYGYTF.

V gene TRBV6-5 combines with J gene TRBJ1-1; D not resolved. The V end was cut by 2 bases, the J end by 7 bases, with 14 bases between. Germline-derived CDR1 and CDR2 are MNHEY and SVGAGI. The length of the CDR3 is 14 residues. The CDR3 DNA follows: TGTGCCAGCAGTTACCTAGACACCGCGGGTGAAGCTTTCTTT. Translation: CASSYLDTAGEAFF.

V usage is TRBV11-2 and J usage is TRBJ2-1, with D hard to call. V was shortened by 4 bases and J by 0 bases, with 10 bases between the two germline ends. Germline values: CDR1 SGHAT, CDR2 FQNNGV. This CDR3 comprises 15 residues. CDR3 bases: TGTGCCAGCAGCTACGGACGGTACTCCTACAATGAGCAGTTCTTC. Its protein product is CASSYGRYSYNEQFF.

As concerns this clone: Just one base apart from a much larger clone, this may be a read error. V gene TRBV29-1 combines with J gene TRBJ1-2; 8 bases agree with TRBD1. The CDR3 is 16 residues long. In germline, CDR1 is SQVTM, CDR2 ANQGSEA. CDR3 sequence reads: CSVDYTTGEFKGGHTF. The CDR3 DNA reads as TGCAGCGTTGACTATACGACAGGGGAGTTTAAGGGTGGCCACACCTTC.

This chain joins TRBV2 and TRBJ2-2; no clear D. Trimming removed 6 bases at V and 4 bases at J, with 18 bases between. CDR3 length: 16 amino acids. Germline-derived CDR1 and CDR2 are SNHLY and FYNNEI. The CDR3 is CASSPTLGPITGELFF. The CDR3 nucleotides are TGTGCCAGCAGCCCTACACTTGGTCCGATCACCGGGGAGCTGTTTTTT.

The chain employs TRBV5-1 and TRBJ2-5; unclear D gene. Trimming left V 1 base short and J 1 base short, with 5 bases between. The CDR3 runs 13 residues. Germline V CDR1 and CDR2: SGHRS, YFSETQ. As DNA, the CDR3 is TGCGCCAGCAGCTTGTACGGCCAAGAGACCCAGTACTTC. The encoded protein is CASSLYGQETQYF.

This chain connects TRBV7-3 to TRBJ1-1; 11 bases fit TRBD1. CDR3 length: 14 amino acids. From germline, CDR1 is SGHTA and CDR2 FQGTGA. V lost 6 bases to trimming and J lost 3 bases; unmatched junction nucleotides: 3. The CDR3 sequence: CASRDRGQDTEAFF. DNA of the CDR3: TGTGCCAGCAGGGACAGGGGGCAGGACACTGAAGCTTTCTTT.

The CDR3 protein is CASSLRQGSDTQYF. CDR3 bases: TGTGCCAGCAGCCTCCGACAGGGGTCAGATACGCAGTATTTT. This chain links TRBV7-2 with TRBJ2-3, with 8 positions matching TRBD1. CDR1 and CDR2 (germline): SGHTA, FQGNSA. V was clipped by 5 bases and J by 4 bases; unmatched bases: 5. CDR3 length: 14 residues.

This clone was counted a few times. The chain combines TRBV6-1 with TRBJ1-2, with no clear D. The CDR3 extends over 13 amino acids. Germline lookup yields CDR1 MNHNS and CDR2 SASEGT. Trimming pared 4 bases from V and 7 bases from J, leaving 13 bases between. The CDR3 sequence: CASSGLGFSGYTF. DNA for the CDR3: TGTGCCAGCAGTGGACTAGGATTCTCTGGCTACACCTTC.

Note on this clone: Other DNA sequences of this sample code for an identical CDR3. The genes are TRBV5-6 and TRBJ2-7; possibly TRBD1 for D (6 bases). The CDR3 covers 13 residues. CDR1 is SGHDT, CDR2 YYEEEE, per germline. The ends were cut back, 4 bases at V and 3 bases at J, with 11 bases in the middle. This chain's CDR3 is CASSLLDSYEQYF. The CDR3 nucleotides are TGTGCCAGCAGCCTACTGGACAGCTACGAGCAGTACTTC.

The gene calls are TRBV2 and TRBJ1-2; D is undetermined. The germline gives CDR1 SNHLY, CDR2 FYNNEI. This CDR3 comprises 14 residues. Trimming took 0 bases from V and 8 from J, leaving 13 bases between them. Here the CDR3 DNA reads TGTGCCAGCAGTGAAGCTCGGGCGTCATGGGGCTACACCTTC. Translating gives CASSEARASWGYTF.

The CDR3 region is CASSPEANPYEQYF. In DNA form, the CDR3 reads TGTGCCAGCTCACCGGAGGCAAACCCCTACGAGCAGTACTTC. The V call is TRBV18, the J call TRBJ2-7, with D possibly matching TRBD2 (5 bases). Germline V gene sequence: CDR1 KGHSH, CDR2 LQKENI. There are 14 residues in the CDR3. V lost 3 bases and J 2 bases, leaving 11 bases between the germline ends. The full variable domain, in which reference TRBV18 and TRBJ2-7 provide the parts outside the CDR3, is NAGVMQNPRHLVRRRGQEARLRCSPMKGHSHVYWYRQLPEEGLKFMVYLQKENIIDESGMPKERFSAEFPKEGPSILRIQQVVRGDSAAYFCASSPEANPYEQYFGPGTRLTVT.

The genes are TRBV20-1 and TRBJ1-5; D unclear. CDR3 size: 11 residues. Germline-derived CDR1 and CDR2 are DFQATT and SNEGSKA (reference sequence). Trimming removed 1 base at V and 6 bases at J, with 4 bases between. As DNA, the CDR3 is TGCAGTGCTAGAGGTGTTCAGCCCCAGCATTTT. It specifies CSARGVQPQHF.

The chain combines TRBV7-2 with TRBJ2-1; 8 positions match TRBD2. Losses at the gene ends were 1 base for V and 8 bases for J; bases not matched to a gene: 10. The CDR3 length is 16 residues. CDR1 and CDR2 from the germline V gene are SGHTA and FQGNSA. CDR3 loop: CASSLGLAGGWDEQFF. For the CDR3, the DNA is TGTGCCAGCAGCTTAGGTCTAGCGGGCGGATGGGATGAGCAGTTCTTC.

This chain uses TRBV2 with TRBJ2-7; D unresolved. Germline assignment: CDR1 SNHLY and CDR2 FYNNEI. Trimming took 4 bases from V and 3 from J, leaving 1 base between them. CDR3 size: 10 residues. The CDR3 coding sequence is TGTGCCAGCAGTGTCTACGAGCAGTACTTC. Protein: CASSVYEQYF.

This clone was seen more than once but under ten times. The rearrangement links TRBV7-9 to TRBJ1-1; the match to TRBD1 covers 8 bases. The CDR3 consists of 16 residues. Germline V gene data show CDR1 as SEHNR and CDR2 as FQNEAQ (reference sequence). V dropped 7 bases and J dropped 1; count of bases not matched to a gene: 11. CDR3 in DNA: TGTGCCAGCAACCCGGGGGCAGGGGGCAGGAACACTGAAGCTTTCTTT. It specifies CASNPGAGGRNTEAFF.

This clone came up once. The chain combines TRBV30 with TRBJ1-4; weak D call: TRBD1 (5 bases). Germline assignment: CDR1 GTSNPN and CDR2 SVGIG (reference sequence). The CDR3 runs 14 residues. Trimming took off 3 bases at V and 4 bases at J, with 12 bases between the two ends. The DNA of the CDR3 is TGTGCCTGGAGGGTCGGGACCCATAATGAAAAACTGTTTTTT. This gives the protein CAWRVGTHNEKLFF.

This clone was observed many times. A far more abundant clone sits one base away, making this likely a read error. Because the CDR3 is missing its conserved closing phenylalanine or tryptophan, this is likely a read error. The same CDR3 is also encoded by other DNA sequences in this sample. This chain uses TRBV30 with TRBJ2-2; D assignment may be TRBD1 or TRBD2 (6 bases each). Germline assignment: CDR1 GTSNPN and CDR2 SVGIG (reference sequence). The V end was cut by 3 bases, the J end by 5 bases, with 16 bases between. The CDR3 loop spans 15 amino acids. CDR3 nucleotides: TGTGCCTGGAGGAGTGCAGGGGAGGATACCGGGGAGCTGTTTCTT. This codes for CAWRSAGEDTGELFL.

V and J are TRBV4-3 and TRBJ2-2; the D gene is possibly TRBD1 (6 bases). The CDR3 is 18 residues long. CDR1 and CDR2 (germline): LGHNA, YSLEER. Trimming shortened V by 0 bases and J by 5 bases, and 19 bases separated the two germline ends. The CDR3 nucleotides are TGCGCCAGCAGCCAAGATCTTCGGGGAAAGGGGGAAACCGGGGAGCTGTTTTTT. Its translation: CASSQDLRGKGETGELFF.

The chain is built from TRBV19 and TRBJ2-7; no definite D call. The length of the CDR3 is 14 residues. The V end was cut by 4 bases, the J end by 3 bases, with 13 bases between. Germline V gives CDR1 LNHDA, CDR2 SQIVND (reference sequence). The CDR3 DNA sequence: TGTGCCAGTAGTACGCCTAGGAACCACTACGAGCAGTACTTC. This encodes CASSTPRNHYEQYF.

As for this clone: A far larger clone differs by one base, so this is likely a read error. At the DNA level, this CDR3 is encoded by other sequences in the same sample as well. The chain combines TRBV11-2 with TRBJ2-7; D is unclear. Germline values: CDR1 SGHAT, CDR2 FQNNGV. The length of the CDR3 is 14 residues. Trimming left V 0 bases short and J 4 bases short, with 10 bases between. The CDR3 sequence is CASSLDRLFYEQYF. The CDR3 nucleotides are TGTGCCAGCAGCTTAGATAGATTATTTTACGAGCAGTACTTC.

The rearrangement uses TRBV27 and TRBJ2-1; maybe TRBD2 (6 bases). The germline CDR1 and CDR2 sequences are MNHEY and SMNVEV (reference sequence). Trimming pared 5 bases from V and 15 bases from J, leaving 20 bases between. The CDR3 totals 13 residues. The CDR3 loop is CASSPTSTSLRFF. CDR3 sequence (DNA): TGTGCCAGCAGTCCCACCTCGACTAGTTTGCGGTTCTTC.

The chain has TRBV11-2 and TRBJ2-5, with TRBD2 matching 11 bases. The trim removed 0 bases at V and 2 bases at J, leaving 5 bases unmatched. The CDR3 runs to 17 residues. CDR1 SGHAT and CDR2 FQNNGV come from the germline V gene. The CDR3 loop is CASSLEGTSGYQETQYF. The DNA for the CDR3 is TGTGCCAGCAGCTTAGAAGGGACTAGCGGCTATCAAGAGACCCAGTACTTC.

Note on this clone: The identical CDR3 is also encoded by other nucleotide sequences in the sample. The V call is TRBV2, the J call TRBJ2-2, with D tentatively TRBD2 (5 bases). Germline assignment: CDR1 SNHLY and CDR2 FYNNEI. CDR3 length: 14 amino acids. With 8 bases removed from V and 3 bases from J, the gap between germline ends came to 13 bases. Written as DNA, the CDR3 is TGTGCCAGCTCCGCGGACTTCGACACCGGGGAGCTGTTTTTT. This translates into CASSADFDTGELFF.

The V gene is TRBV6-1, the J gene TRBJ1-2; D possibly corresponds to TRBD1 (5 bases). Germline lookup yields CDR1 MNHNS and CDR2 SASEGT. This CDR3 contains 13 residues. Trimming left V 7 bases short and J 2 bases short, with 11 bases between. Written as DNA, the CDR3 is TGTGCCAGCATTGGCAGGGTAAACTATGGCTACACCTTC. It is translated as CASIGRVNYGYTF.